This TCR beta chain was profiled in a study of CD8 T cells in ankylosing spondylitis. This CDR3 comprises 12 residues. Germline assignment: CDR1 DFQATT and CDR2 SNEGSKA (reference sequence). V was pared by 3 bases and J by 4 bases, with 8 bases between. Study-wide results and limits: Apparently characteristic of ankylosing spondylitis blood was a TCR beta motif (under ten highly homologous variants). Researchers reportedly found disease-linked clones significantly enriched in matched ankylosing spondylitis synovial fluid. Reactive arthritis synovial fluid and blood previously showed some of these motif variants.

This clonotype was detected many times. Antigen specificity is unknown. Quantitative 5'-RACE with molecular barcodes produced the TCR beta libraries. Via MiXCR, TCRdb re-called the 5' RACE reads, giving one row per CDR3 protein. The table has hundreds of thousands of distinct CDR3 sequences, approximately 8.4% seen once. Sequencing used blood, either unsorted or a sorted T cell fraction (not recorded which). This receptor was obtained from a female donor with ankylosing spondylitis or in good health (not recorded which). The V call is TRBV20-1, the J call TRBJ2-3; D remains ambiguous. The CDR3 sequence: CSARLGSDTQYF. DNA for the CDR3: TGCAGTGCTAGGCTTGGGTCAGATACGCAGTATTTT.